The present T cell receptor beta chain was sequenced within a study of response to subunit inactivated influenza vaccine. TCRdb re-analysed the RT-PCR reads in MiXCR, keeping a single row per CDR3 protein. The sample carries 450,000 to 600,000 distinct CDR3 sequences, 16% recorded once. The V gene's germline CDR1 is LGHDT and CDR2 YNNKEL (reference sequence). The CDR3 has 17 amino acids. After removal of 2 bases from V and 2 bases from J, the junction contained 6 bases not matched to a gene. Findings and caveats of the study: Authors suggested that a seasonal influenza vaccination recruits few new T cells each time.

On this clonotype itself: The antigen remains undetermined.

The clonotype was recovered from a man between 50 and 75 years old who received an inactivated influenza vaccine. The sample was CD4+ T cells sorted from PBMCs, taken roughly 24 months after vaccination. V usage is TRBV3-1 and J usage is TRBJ2-7; 13 bases align to TRBD2. CDR3 in amino acids: CASSQQPGLAGAYEQYF. In DNA, the CDR3 is TGTGCCAGCAGCCAACAACCCGGACTAGCGGGAGCCTACGAGCAGTACTTC.